The 32 T cell receptor beta chains below all came from one sample that was sequenced in a study of follicular helper T cells after annual influenza vaccination (dated by TCRdb to the late 2010s). The library was prepared using the immunoSEQ multiplex PCR assay. The clones in this table, taken by TCRdb from immuneACCESS, are in-frame only. Not every clone is retained; where verified, under half of the shortfall comes from an unresolved V gene, and the cause of the rest is unknown. Across this sample there are roughly 9,000 clones, with about four fifths seen only once. The ten largest clones take up around 0.35% of the sample. The time point label for this specimen denotes: 2014-2015 season, 7 days after vaccination. This sample comprised CXCR5- memory CD4+ T cells sorted from blood, obtained 7 days after influenza vaccination. This specimen's cell subset or site label, interpreted: CXCR5- memory CD4 T cells. The receptor set was obtained from an adult who received the influenza vaccine.

This chain connects TRBV11-3 to TRBJ2-2; TRBD1 matches at 8 bases. The CDR3 covers 14 residues. Germline assignment: CDR1 SGHNT and CDR2 YENEEA. The ends lost 4 bases at V and 5 bases at J; junction bases unmatched: 3. CDR3 region: CASSSQGATGELFF. In DNA, the CDR3 is TGTGCCAGCAGCTCCCAGGGGGCAACCGGGGAGCTGTTTTTT.

This chain links TRBV5-6 with TRBJ1-3; D call uncertain. V was trimmed by 2 bases and J by 2 bases, leaving 8 bases between them. The germline V gene encodes CDR1 SGHDT and CDR2 YYEEEE. CDR3 length: 14 residues. The CDR3 coding sequence is TGTGCCAGCAGCTTCGGCTCCCCTGGAAACACCATATATTTT. Residues: CASSFGSPGNTIYF.

About this clone: Germline is not matched at one junction end, which may reflect a read error. The rearrangement joins TRBV12-5 to TRBJ2-1; 7 bases are shared with TRBD1. Per germline, CDR1 LGHNT and CDR2 FRNRAP. The CDR3 extends over 12 amino acids. The CDR3 sequence: CASGLVEGTVIF. The CDR3 nucleotides read TGTGCTAGTGGTTTGGTAGAAGGGACAGTAATCTTC.

In the case of this clone: At one end, the junction sequence differs from germline, possibly due to a read error. The chain employs TRBV6-1 and TRBJ1-4, with D possibly TRBD1 on 5 matching bases. Germline assignment: CDR1 MNHNS and CDR2 SASEGT. The CDR3 spans 14 residues. For the CDR3, the DNA is TGTGCCGGCAGTGATGGGCAGGGTCATGAAAAACTGTTTTTT. This sequence encodes CAGSDGQGHEKLFF.

The chain joins TRBV7-6 to TRBJ2-1; 11 bases match TRBD2. The trim removed 2 bases at V and 4 bases at J, leaving 16 bases unmatched. CDR3 size: 20 residues. The V gene's germline CDR1 is SGHVS and CDR2 FNYEAQ. CDR3: CASSLKGTIAGGLKYNEQFF. The DNA of the CDR3 is TGTGCCAGCAGCTTAAAGGGCACAATAGCGGGGGGGCTTAAGTACAATGAGCAGTTCTTC.

The chain carries TRBV4-2 and TRBJ2-7; 10 bases line up with TRBD2. Looked up from germline, CDR1 is LGHNA and CDR2 is YNFKEQ. V shed 0 bases, J shed 7 bases, and the junction held 6 bases outside the gene matches. This CDR3 has 15 residues. The CDR3 bases are TGTGCCAGCAGCCAAGATATAGCGGGGGGTCGTGAGCAGTACTTC. Translating it yields CASSQDIAGGREQYF.

This clone has just one count. The chain uses TRBV12-5 and TRBJ1-2, with no clear D. Between the trimmed V and J ends, which lost 5 bases and 5 bases, there was a span of 6 bases. Germline CDR1 and CDR2: LGHNT and FRNRAP. CDR3 size: 11 residues. This chain's CDR3 is CASGQEYGYTF. CDR3 coding DNA: TGTGCTAGTGGTCAAGAGTATGGCTACACCTTC.

About this clone itself: The missing conserved phenylalanine or tryptophan at the end of this CDR3 makes a read error likely. Because the CDR3's place on the DNA is in doubt, the DNA is left out and the CDR3 is given as listed by TCRdb. The rearrangement uses TRBV7-6 and TRBJ1-1. In germline, CDR1 is SGHVS, CDR2 FNYEAQ. Including both end residues, the CDR3 is 10 amino acids long. The CDR3 here is CASSLVTAPI.

The chain is built from TRBV7-2 and TRBJ1-1; tentative D call: TRBD1 (5 bases). This CDR3 has 12 residues. Trimming shortened V by 7 bases and J by 11 bases, and 17 bases separated the two germline ends. CDR1 SGHTA and CDR2 FQGNSA come from the germline V gene. CDR3 region: CASNPTGGRAFF. In nucleotides, the CDR3 is TGTGCCAGCAACCCTACGGGGGGTCGGGCTTTCTTT.

V and J are TRBV5-1 and TRBJ1-2, with D perhaps TRBD1 (6 bases). This CDR3 is 15 amino acids long. From germline, CDR1 is SGHRS and CDR2 YFSETQ. Deletions cut 3 bases from V and 5 bases from J, with 17 bases between. CDR3 loop: CASSSTGTVAYGYTF. CDR3 in DNA: TGCGCCAGCAGCTCTACAGGGACGGTTGCGTATGGCTACACCTTC.

The genes are TRBV6-1 and TRBJ1-4; D is perhaps TRBD1 (5 bases). V was cut by 6 bases and J by 8 bases, with 13 bases left in between. This CDR3 is built from 13 residues. Germline values: CDR1 MNHNS, CDR2 SASEGT. This CDR3 reads CASRMGGDEKLFF. DNA of the CDR3: TGTGCCAGCAGGATGGGCGGGGACGAAAAACTGTTTTTT.

The chain recombines TRBV4-3 with TRBJ2-7; D is unclear. The V gene lost 0 bases and the J gene lost 7 bases, with 10 bases spanning the gap. Looked up from germline, CDR1 is LGHNA and CDR2 is YSLEER. This CDR3 spans 13 amino acids. The CDR3 region is CASSQDHGREQYF. The CDR3 region has the DNA TGCGCCAGCAGCCAAGATCACGGCAGGGAGCAGTACTTC.

The CDR3 nucleotides are TGTGCCAGCAGTGAAGCGCTCTACACCACCATATATTTT. As protein: CASSEALYTTIYF. This chain links TRBV2 with TRBJ1-3; D gene uncertain. This CDR3 comprises 13 residues. The V gene's germline CDR1 is SNHLY and CDR2 FYNNEI. V shed 0 bases and J shed 9 bases, with 9 bases lying between them.

A word on this clone: At one end, the junction sequence differs from germline, possibly due to a read error. The chain joins TRBV19 to TRBJ2-3, with TRBD2 matching 8 bases. This CDR3 spans 15 amino acids. Germline CDR1 reads LNHDA; CDR2 reads SQIVND (reference sequence). Here the CDR3 DNA reads TGTACCAGTAGTATAGCGGGGATAAGCACAGATACGCAGTATTTT. Its protein is CTSSIAGISTDTQYF.

The V call is TRBV5-1, the J call TRBJ1-2; 9 nucleotides agree with TRBD1. This CDR3 comprises 15 residues. Per germline, CDR1 SGHRS and CDR2 YFSETQ. Trimming at V came to 4 bases and at J to 5 bases, leaving 9 bases not matched to a gene. For the CDR3, the DNA is TGCGCCAGCAGCGTCACAGGGGGCGGTGAGTATGGCTACACCTTC. It yields the protein CASSVTGGGEYGYTF.

CDR3 DNA: TGTGCCAGCAGCTTGGGACGGCTCCTGAACACTGAAGCTTTCTTT. Residues: CASSLGRLLNTEAFF. The chain recombines TRBV5-4 with TRBJ1-1, with D unresolved. Germline values: CDR1 SGHNT, CDR2 YYREEE (reference sequence). V lost 0 bases to trimming and J lost 0 bases, with 9 bases between them. CDR3 length: 15 amino acids.

V and J are TRBV4-2 and TRBJ1-1; perhaps TRBD1 as D (5 bases). Germline V lookup: CDR1 LGHNA, CDR2 YNFKEQ. There are 14 residues in the CDR3. V dropped 4 bases and J dropped 10 bases, with 19 bases sitting between them. CDR3 sequence (DNA): TGTGCCAGCAGCCTCACAACGGGGACTCACGGAGCTTTCTTT. It yields the protein CASSLTTGTHGAFF.

The V call is TRBV11-3, the J call TRBJ2-4; perhaps TRBD1 as D (6 bases). V was cut by 5 bases and J by 4 bases, with 15 bases left in between. Germline V gene sequence: CDR1 SGHNT, CDR2 YENEEA. The CDR3 spans 15 residues. CDR3 sequence reads: CASSPRGTSKNIQYF. CDR3 DNA: TGTGCCAGCAGCCCCAGGGGTACTTCGAAAAACATTCAGTACTTC.

This clone was found once. The chain has TRBV7-2 and TRBJ1-2; 8 nucleotides align to TRBD1. Germline lookup yields CDR1 SGHTA and CDR2 FQGNSA. This CDR3 is built from 14 residues. V shed 0 bases and J 8 bases; nucleotides not matched to a gene: 5. This CDR3 is CASSLAQGAGGYTF. The CDR3 coding sequence is TGTGCCAGCAGCTTAGCGCAGGGGGCGGGAGGCTACACCTTC.

The rearrangement joins TRBV6-5 to TRBJ2-2; D might be TRBD2 (5 bases). The ends were cut back, 6 bases at V and 13 bases at J, with 21 bases in the middle. CDR1 is MNHEY, CDR2 SVGAGI, per germline. The CDR3 spans 14 residues. The CDR3 loop is CASRSEGSGGVLFF. CDR3 DNA sequence: TGTGCCAGCAGAAGTGAAGGCAGTGGAGGAGTGCTGTTTTTT.

This chain connects TRBV2 to TRBJ2-5; TRBD2 aligns across 15 bases. Germline V gene data show CDR1 as SNHLY and CDR2 as FYNNEI. The ends lost 4 bases at V and 2 bases at J; junction bases unmatched: 2. CDR3 length: 16 residues. The CDR3 sequence is CASSAGLAGGQETQYF. In DNA form, the CDR3 reads TGTGCCAGCAGTGCCGGACTAGCGGGGGGGCAAGAGACCCAGTACTTC.

V is TRBV6-5 and J is TRBJ2-7; 7 nucleotides align to TRBD1. The ends lost 7 bases at V and 3 bases at J; junction bases unmatched: 12. Germline V lookup: CDR1 MNHEY, CDR2 SVGAGI. There are 15 residues in the CDR3. The CDR3 DNA sequence: TGTGCCAGCACAAAGGAAAAGACAGGGCACTACGAGCAGTACTTC. Translated: CASTKEKTGHYEQYF.

The chain has TRBV18 and TRBJ1-1; tentative D call: TRBD1 (6 bases). The CDR3 runs 14 residues. V gave up 6 bases and J gave up 0 bases, with 11 bases separating them. The germline V gene encodes CDR1 KGHSH and CDR2 LQKENI. CDR3 nucleotide sequence: TGTGCCAGCTCGAACGGACAGATGAACACTGAAGCTTTCTTT. Encoded protein: CASSNGQMNTEAFF.

The chain uses TRBV11-3 and TRBJ1-1; 7 nucleotides line up with TRBD1. Germline CDR1 reads SGHNT; CDR2 reads YENEEA. CDR3 size: 16 residues. V gave up 5 bases and J gave up 2 bases; unmatched junction bases: 11. The CDR3 sequence: CASSQAHRGANTEAFF. The CDR3 DNA reads TGTGCCAGCAGCCAGGCACACAGGGGCGCTAACACTGAAGCTTTCTTT.

The rearrangement uses TRBV11-1 and TRBJ2-5, with TRBD2 matching 10 bases. Germline V lookup: CDR1 SGHAT, CDR2 FQDESV (reference sequence). The CDR3 has 15 residues. V lost 5 bases, J lost 2 bases, and 5 bases stayed unmatched. The CDR3 protein is CASSVSGGGQETQYF. In nucleotides, the CDR3 is TGTGCCAGCAGCGTCAGCGGGGGGGGACAAGAGACCCAGTACTTC.

CDR3 amino acids: CASSPHTGGTEAFF. CDR3 nucleotide sequence: TGTGCCAGCAGCCCCCATACCGGGGGCACTGAAGCTTTCTTT. This chain connects TRBV14 to TRBJ1-1; perhaps TRBD1 as D (5 bases). The V end was cut by 4 bases, the J end by 4 bases, with 13 bases between. CDR3 length: 14 amino acids. In germline, CDR1 is SGHDN, CDR2 FVKESK.

This clone was picked up a small number of times. DNA of the CDR3: TGTGCCAGCAGTTTGGAGGTTCGATATGGCTACACCTTC. Translated, it gives CASSLEVRYGYTF. J is TRBJ1-2 and V is TRBV7-2; D unclear. The V gene lost 6 bases and the J gene lost 5 bases, with 13 bases spanning the gap. This CDR3 is 13 amino acids long. Germline-derived CDR1 and CDR2 are SGHTA and FQGNSA.

The V call is TRBV5-1, the J call TRBJ2-4; D is ambiguous. This CDR3 is built from 13 residues. V was cut by 4 bases and J by 7 bases, with 12 bases left in between. Germline CDR1 reads SGHRS; CDR2 reads YFSETQ. The CDR3 protein is CASSLDIWNIQYF. As DNA, the CDR3 is TGCGCCAGCAGCCTCGACATTTGGAACATTCAGTACTTC.

The chain joins TRBV7-9 to TRBJ1-4; D remains unclear. Trimming cost V 5 bases and J 4 bases, with 5 bases left between them. CDR1 and CDR2 (germline): SEHNR, FQNEAQ (reference sequence). CDR3 size: 12 residues. In DNA form, the CDR3 reads TGTGCCAGCAGCCTACATAATGAAAAACTGTTTTTT. Its protein product is CASSLHNEKLFF. Full variable domain (missing parts from reference TRBV7-9 and TRBJ1-4): DTGVSQNPRHKITKRGQNVTFRCDPISEHNRLYWYRQTLGQGPEFLTYFQNEAQLEKSRLLSDRFSAERPKGSFSTLEIQRTEQGDSAMYLCASSLHNEKLFFGSGTQLSVL.

J is TRBJ1-2 and V is TRBV6-4, with D maybe TRBD1 (6 bases). Germline CDR1 is MRHNA and CDR2 is SNTAGT. This CDR3 has 14 amino acids. V gave up 3 bases and J gave up 8 bases, with 16 bases separating them. CDR3 amino acids: CASSDNNYRAGYTF. CDR3 DNA: TGTGCCAGCAGTGATAACAATTACAGGGCGGGCTACACCTTC.

The V and J genes are TRBV5-5 and TRBJ1-6; 9 positions agree with TRBD1. CDR3 length: 16 residues. With 3 bases clipped from V and 1 base from J, the junction kept 2 bases outside the gene matches. Germline V lookup: CDR1 SGHKS, CDR2 YYEKEE (reference sequence). The CDR3 DNA reads as TGTGCCAGCAGCTCGGACAGGGGTTCCTATAATTCACCCCTCCACTTT. Encoded protein: CASSSDRGSYNSPLHF.

This clone showed up just a few times. The chain has TRBV10-3 and TRBJ2-7; unclear D gene. The germline gives CDR1 ENHRY, CDR2 SYGVKD. The CDR3 length is 11 residues. V lost 4 bases and J 4 bases, leaving 5 bases between the germline ends. CDR3 protein: CAISGLYEQYF. The DNA of the CDR3 is TGTGCCATCAGTGGCCTTTACGAGCAGTACTTC.